The 14 T cell receptor beta chains below come from one sample, sequenced in a study of cytomegalovirus exposure and HLA in healthy donors. Primers included in the PCR were 60 Vbeta and 13 Jbeta primers. TCRdb's table, derived via immunoSEQ multiplex PCR, lists solely in-frame clones and lacks some. Seen here are 150,000 to 200,000 clones, just over 75% observed once, and the top ten hold about 1.5%. Sequenced material: PBMCs. The origin of the receptors is a man aged 18 to 30 in good health and CMV-seronegative.

This clone was observed a single time. The chain links TRBV5-4 to TRBJ2-5; the match to TRBD1 covers 7 bases. The ends lost 4 bases at V and 3 bases at J; junction bases unmatched: 12. The CDR3 has 16 amino acids. The germline CDR1 and CDR2 sequences are SGHNT and YYREEE (reference sequence). The chain's CDR3 is CASSLLVGTAEETQYF. The DNA for the CDR3 is TGTGCCAGCAGCCTACTAGTAGGGACAGCCGAAGAGACCCAGTACTTC.

This chain links TRBV19 with TRBJ2-2; the D gene is possibly TRBD2 (6 bases). Trimming left V 6 bases short and J 1 base short, with 12 bases between. The CDR3 covers 15 residues. Germline CDR1 and CDR2: LNHDA and SQIVND (reference sequence). The CDR3 sequence is CASSSLGRNTGELFF. The CDR3 coding sequence is TGTGCCAGTAGCTCACTCGGGAGGAACACCGGGGAGCTGTTTTTT.

This clone was seen a handful of times. The chain joins TRBV7-9 to TRBJ2-7; tentative D call: TRBD1 (5 bases). Germline lookup yields CDR1 SEHNR and CDR2 FQNEAQ (reference sequence). V was trimmed by 4 bases and J by 9 bases, leaving 10 bases between them. This CDR3 spans 11 amino acids. The CDR3 here is CASSSGQGQYF. In nucleotides, the CDR3 is TGTGCCAGCAGCTCAGGACAAGGGCAGTACTTC.

The gene calls are TRBV7-9 and TRBJ1-4; TRBD1 aligns across 11 bases. The V and J ends lost 2 bases and 3 bases, in that order; junction bases with no gene match: 11. This CDR3 spans 19 amino acids. CDR1 is SEHNR and CDR2 is FQNEAQ in the germline V gene (reference sequence). The DNA of the CDR3 is TGTGCCAGCAGCTTATTCCCGGACAGGGGGCGCTTGGCTAATGAAAAACTGTTTTTT. This codes for CASSLFPDRGRLANEKLFF.

This sequence joins TRBV11-1 and TRBJ2-1; 12 nucleotides agree with TRBD2. Germline CDR1 is SGHAT and CDR2 is FQDESV (reference sequence). The CDR3 totals 17 residues. The J segment lost 8 bases and the V segment lost 1 base, leaving 9 bases of the junction unmatched. In DNA, the CDR3 is TGTGCCAGCAGCTTAGAGTTGGGTCTAGCGGGAGGGTATGAGCAGTTCTTC. Translation: CASSLELGLAGGYEQFF.

The V and J genes are TRBV4-1 and TRBJ1-2; the D is unclear. The CDR3 spans 14 residues. Germline CDR1 MGHRA, CDR2 YSYEKL. V was clipped by 0 bases and J by 7 bases, with 12 bases between them. CDR3 DNA: TGCGCCAGCAGCCAAGACGGGGAACCGCGTGGCTACACCTTC. Its protein product is CASSQDGEPRGYTF.

The chain recombines TRBV19 with TRBJ2-3; possible D gene TRBD1, 6 bases. This CDR3 region has 14 residues. Germline CDR1 LNHDA, CDR2 SQIVND (reference sequence). Trimming took 10 bases from V and 2 from J, leaving 16 bases between them. The CDR3: CAIADRRLTDTQYF. Here the CDR3 DNA reads TGTGCCATTGCGGACAGACGACTCACAGATACGCAGTATTTT.

The chain has TRBV2 and TRBJ1-4; D may be TRBD1 (5 bases). Germline V gene lookup returns CDR1 SNHLY and CDR2 FYNNEI. This CDR3 is 14 amino acids long. Trimming pared 7 bases from V and 0 bases from J, leaving 9 bases between. In DNA form, the CDR3 reads TGTGCCAGCAAGACAGCTTCAACTAATGAAAAACTGTTTTTT. Protein: CASKTASTNEKLFF.

J is TRBJ1-3 and V is TRBV7-2; tentatively, D is TRBD1 (6 bases). CDR3 length equals 15 residues. CDR1 and CDR2 (germline): SGHTA, FQGNSA. V lost 5 bases, J lost 7 bases, and 18 bases lay in between. For the CDR3, the DNA is TGTGCCAGCAGCCCCGACAGGATTCGGTTGAACACCATATATTTT. Translating it yields CASSPDRIRLNTIYF.

The chain has TRBV6-5 and TRBJ2-7; D is undetermined. Per germline, CDR1 MNHEY and CDR2 SVGAGI. The germline V and J ends were trimmed by 6 bases and 0 bases, with 12 bases remaining between them. The CDR3 is 14 amino acids. CDR3 sequence reads: CASSLTSSSYEQYF. The CDR3 DNA is TGTGCCAGCAGCCTGACTTCTAGCTCCTACGAGCAGTACTTC.

The rearrangement joins TRBV2 to TRBJ1-6, with D tentatively TRBD1 (5 bases). Trimming pared 3 bases from V and 5 bases from J, leaving 11 bases between. This CDR3 has 15 amino acids. Germline V gene lookup returns CDR1 SNHLY and CDR2 FYNNEI. The CDR3 region is CASSDVGGNNSPLHF. DNA of the CDR3: TGTGCCAGCAGTGATGTCGGGGGTAATAATTCACCCCTCCACTTT. Supplemented by reference TRBV2 and TRBJ1-6, the full variable domain reads EPEVTQTPSHQVTQMGQEVILRCVPISNHLYFYWYRQILGQKVEFLVSFYNNEISEKSEIFDDQFSVERPDGSNFTLKIRSTKLEDSAMYFCASSDVGGNNSPLHFGNGTRLTVT.

J is TRBJ2-1 and V is TRBV29-1; D is undetermined. The V end lost 1 base, the J end lost 6 bases, and 7 bases lay between the germline ends. Germline CDR1 and CDR2: SQVTM and ANQGSEA. The CDR3 loop spans 12 amino acids. This chain's CDR3 is CSVEGLLNEQFF. The CDR3 DNA reads TGCAGCGTTGAAGGTCTACTCAATGAGCAGTTCTTC.

This chain joins TRBV5-1 and TRBJ1-1; the match to TRBD1 covers 8 bases. Per the germline V gene, CDR1 is SGHRS and CDR2 is YFSETQ. The CDR3 contains 15 residues. The trim removed 4 bases at V and 11 bases at J, leaving 16 bases unmatched. DNA for the CDR3: TGCGCCAGCAGCCGGCCGACAGGGGCCGATCCATGGGCTTTCTTT. The encoded protein is CASSRPTGADPWAFF.

The chain links TRBV6-5 to TRBJ1-2; 10 bases are shared with TRBD1. The CDR3 is 15 residues long. Per the germline V gene, CDR1 is MNHEY and CDR2 is SVGAGI. With 5 bases clipped from V and 7 bases from J, the junction kept 10 bases outside the gene matches. The CDR3 loop is CASSQRQGATRGYTF. DNA for the CDR3: TGTGCCAGCAGTCAAAGACAGGGGGCTACTCGTGGCTACACCTTC.